The 15 T cell receptor beta chains below come from one sample, sequenced in a study of early T cells in non-severe SARS-CoV-2 infection. TCRdb fed the 5' RACE reads into MiXCR, producing one record per CDR3 protein. This sample has more than 75,000 distinct CDR3 sequences, with roughly an eighth found just once. Sequences were obtained from whole blood. All receptors come from an adult who was a healthcare worker with PCR-confirmed SARS-CoV-2 infection or an uninfected control (not recorded which).

The genes are TRBV6-2 or TRBV6-3 and TRBJ2-1; TRBD2 might be the D (6 bases). Germline V gene sequence: CDR1 MNHEY, CDR2 SVGEGT. The CDR3 covers 17 residues. V lost 2 bases and J 0 bases, leaving 14 bases between the germline ends. DNA for the CDR3: TGTGCCAGCAGTTACCGAACGGGGGTTAACTCCTACAATGAGCAGTTCTTC. This codes for CASSYRTGVNSYNEQFF.

The genes are TRBV20-1 and TRBJ2-7, with D perhaps matching TRBD1 or TRBD2 (5 bases each). CDR3 length: 14 amino acids. V was clipped by 8 bases and J by 7 bases, with 24 bases between them. Germline assignment: CDR1 DFQATT and CDR2 SNEGSKA (reference sequence). As DNA, the CDR3 is TGCAGTACCCGTGCGACAGCACCCTCGGGAGAGCAGTACTTC. Encoded protein: CSTRATAPSGEQYF.

V is TRBV3-1 and J is TRBJ2-5, with a tentative D call TRBD2 (6 bases). The CDR3 length is 14 residues. CDR1 is LGHDT and CDR2 is YNNKEL in the germline V gene (reference sequence). Trimming shortened V by 2 bases and J by 3 bases, and 10 bases separated the two germline ends. In DNA, the CDR3 is TGTGCCAGCAGCCAACGTCCTAGCGAAGAGACCCAGTACTTC. Its protein product is CASSQRPSEETQYF.

The V gene is TRBV6-2 or TRBV6-3, the J gene TRBJ2-5, with 9 bases matching TRBD1. Germline CDR1 and CDR2: MNHEY and SVGEGT. V was pared by 4 bases and J by 5 bases, with 5 bases of the junction left unmatched. The CDR3 runs to 14 residues. CDR3 in DNA: TGTGCCAGCAGTTGGACAGGGGCGGGTGAGACCCAGTACTTC. Amino acid sequence: CASSWTGAGETQYF.

The chain is built from TRBV9 and TRBJ2-1, with D maybe TRBD2 (6 bases). Germline V gene data show CDR1 as SGDLS and CDR2 as YYNGEE. V was clipped by 0 bases and J by 5 bases, with 21 bases between them. The CDR3 spans 18 residues. In nucleotides, the CDR3 is TGTGCCAGCAGCGTAGCACTCCTGGGGAGCCGGGGGAACAATGAGCAGTTCTTC. As protein: CASSVALLGSRGNNEQFF.

V usage is TRBV5-1 and J usage is TRBJ2-1, with D perhaps TRBD1 or TRBD2 (5 bases each). The germline gives CDR1 SGHRS, CDR2 YFSETQ. With 0 bases removed from V and 2 bases from J, the gap between germline ends came to 9 bases. The CDR3 consists of 15 residues. CDR3 residues: CASSLGGSTYNEQFF. The CDR3 region has the DNA TGCGCCAGCAGCTTGGGGGGGAGCACCTACAATGAGCAGTTCTTC.

This clonotype was observed many times. The V gene is TRBV12-3 or TRBV12-4, the J gene TRBJ1-1; 12 nucleotides agree with TRBD1. V shed 6 bases, J shed 3 bases, and the junction held 5 bases outside the gene matches. The CDR3 is 15 amino acids. CDR3 in amino acids: CASSQGQGAHTEAFF. The CDR3 coding sequence is TGTGCCAGCAGCCAGGGACAGGGGGCACACACTGAAGCTTTCTTT.

This clonotype was detected only a few times. The gene calls are TRBV12-3 or TRBV12-4 and TRBJ2-7; D is perhaps TRBD1 (6 bases). V lost 5 bases and J 6 bases, leaving 11 bases between the germline ends. This CDR3 is built from 12 residues. DNA for the CDR3: TGTGCCAGCAGTCAGGGGTCGGGCGAGCAGTACTTC. Its translation: CASSQGSGEQYF.

The rearrangement joins TRBV9 to TRBJ2-2; D remains ambiguous. The germline CDR1 and CDR2 sequences are SGDLS and YYNGEE. The CDR3 loop spans 12 amino acids. The germline V and J ends were trimmed by 1 base and 6 bases, with 4 bases remaining between them. The CDR3: CASSVLAGELFF. CDR3 sequence (DNA): TGTGCCAGCAGCGTACTGGCCGGGGAGCTGTTTTTT.

Only a few counts were recorded for this clonotype. CDR3 loop: CASSPGVAGVGEQYF. The DNA of the CDR3 is TGTGCCAGCAGCCCGGGGGTAGCGGGGGTCGGCGAGCAGTACTTC. V usage is TRBV7-8 and J usage is TRBJ2-7; 9 nucleotides line up with TRBD2. The CDR3 totals 15 residues. V lost 5 bases, J lost 6 bases, and 11 bases stayed unmatched. Looked up from germline, CDR1 is SGHVS and CDR2 is FQNEAQ.

This clonotype has just a few counts. The CDR3 coding sequence is TGTGCCAGCCCAATTGACAGGGGTAGGCACTATAGCAATCAGCCCCAGCATTTT. Protein product: CASPIDRGRHYSNQPQHF. V usage is TRBV21-1 and J usage is TRBJ1-5; the listed D gene, TRBD1, was not tested against the DNA. TRBV21-1 is listed as a pseudogene. This CDR3 spans 18 amino acids.

The sample holds a few counts of this clonotype. The rearrangement joins TRBV29-1 to TRBJ1-2; D is ambiguous. This CDR3 is built from 14 residues. The germline V gene encodes CDR1 SQVTM and CDR2 ANQGSEA. Trimming removed 6 bases at V and 5 bases at J, with 19 bases between. The CDR3 nucleotides read TGCAGCGTGCTTGAGGGTATATCTGTTTATGGCTACACCTTC. Encoded protein: CSVLEGISVYGYTF.

The sample holds a few counts of this clonotype. The J gene is TRBJ2-7, the V gene TRBV19; perhaps D is TRBD1 or TRBD2 (5 bases each). Trimming stripped 6 bases from V and 2 bases from J, with 23 bases between. The CDR3 covers 17 residues. In germline, CDR1 is LNHDA, CDR2 SQIVND (reference sequence). CDR3 sequence (DNA): TGTGCCAGTAGAGCAGGGCCCTTGGAGGTCATGGCCTACGAGCAGTACTTC. The encoded protein is CASRAGPLEVMAYEQYF.

The sample holds a few counts of this clonotype. The J gene is TRBJ2-1, the V gene TRBV6-5, with 7 bases aligning to TRBD1. CDR3 length: 14 residues. CDR1 is MNHEY and CDR2 is SVGAGI in the germline V gene. V was clipped by 2 bases and J by 3 bases; unmatched bases: 1. CDR3 nucleotides: TGTGCCAGCAGTTACAGGGGGCGCTACAATGAGCAGTTCTTC. As protein: CASSYRGRYNEQFF.

This clonotype was observed at least ten times. This chain joins TRBV27 and TRBJ1-6; 7 bases map to TRBD1. The CDR3 contains 18 residues. Trimming at V came to 5 bases and at J to 0 bases, leaving 10 bases not matched to a gene. CDR1 MNHEY and CDR2 SMNVEV come from the germline V gene (reference sequence). The CDR3 region has the DNA TGTGCCAGCAGTCTCACTACGACAGGGAGCTCCTATAATTCACCCCTCCACTTT. Encoded protein: CASSLTTTGSSYNSPLHF.